Presented here are 2 T cell receptor beta chains from one specimen sequenced in a study of cytomegalovirus exposure and HLA in healthy donors. It was with 60 Vbeta and 13 Jbeta primers that the PCR ran. The assay was immunoSEQ multiplex PCR, and TCRdb's table has in-frame clones only and misses some. The sample data list tens of thousands of clones. Sequencing used PBMCs. All receptors come from an older woman in good health and CMV-seropositive.

The rearrangement uses TRBV6-4 and TRBJ2-3, with TRBD1 matching 9 bases. V lost 4 bases to trimming and J lost 1 base; unmatched junction nucleotides: 0. The CDR3 covers 14 residues. Germline V CDR1 and CDR2: MRHNA, SNTAGT. As DNA, the CDR3 is TGTGCCAGCAGTGGGACAGGGGGCACAGATACGCAGTATTTT. Amino acid sequence: CASSGTGGTDTQYF.

The CDR3 DNA follows: TGCGCCAGCAGCCAAGATTGGCGGAGCTCCTACAATGAGCAGTTCTTC. It is translated as CASSQDWRSSYNEQFF. This chain connects TRBV4-3 to TRBJ2-1; D ambiguous. Germline V lookup: CDR1 LGHNA, CDR2 YSLEER. The CDR3 has 16 residues. Trimming took off 0 bases at V and 0 bases at J, with 9 bases between the two ends.